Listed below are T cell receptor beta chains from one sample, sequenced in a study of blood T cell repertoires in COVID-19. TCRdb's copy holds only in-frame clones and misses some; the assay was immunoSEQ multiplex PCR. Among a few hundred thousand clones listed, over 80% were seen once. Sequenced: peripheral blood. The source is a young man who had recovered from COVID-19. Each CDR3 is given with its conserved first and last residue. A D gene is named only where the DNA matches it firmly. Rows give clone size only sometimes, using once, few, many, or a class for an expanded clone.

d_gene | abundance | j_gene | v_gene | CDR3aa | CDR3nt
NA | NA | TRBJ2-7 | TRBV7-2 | CASSRERGGSSYEQYF | TGTGCCAGCAGCCGGGAAAGGGGGGGCAGCTCCTACGAGCAGTACTTC
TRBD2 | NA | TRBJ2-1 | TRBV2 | CASSALGLAYERNEQFF | TGTGCCAGCAGTGCCTTGGGACTAGCGTATGAAAGGAATGAGCAGTTCTTC
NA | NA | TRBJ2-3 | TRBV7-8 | CASSLAGTETQYF | TGTGCCAGCAGCTTAGCCGGTACGGAGACGCAGTATTTT
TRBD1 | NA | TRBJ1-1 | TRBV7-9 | CASSQGQGKAEAFF | TGTGCCAGCAGCCAAGGACAGGGGAAAGCTGAAGCTTTCTTT
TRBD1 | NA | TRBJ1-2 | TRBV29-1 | CSVEQGYEGYTF | TGCAGCGTCGAACAGGGGTACGAGGGCTACACCTTC
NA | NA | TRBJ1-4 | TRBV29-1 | CSVDLAGGGEKLFF | TGCAGCGTTGATCTGGCCGGGGGAGGGGAAAAACTGTTTTTT
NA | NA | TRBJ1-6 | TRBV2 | CASSEAYRTQNSPLHF | TGTGCCAGCAGTGAAGCCTACAGGACCCAGAATTCACCCCTCCACTTT
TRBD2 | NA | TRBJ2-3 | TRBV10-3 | CAIRATSGTDTQYF | TGTGCCATCAGAGCGACTAGCGGCACAGATACGCAGTATTTT
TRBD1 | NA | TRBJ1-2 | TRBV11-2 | CASSPQGDYGYTF | TGTGCCAGCAGCCCTCAGGGGGACTATGGCTACACCTTC
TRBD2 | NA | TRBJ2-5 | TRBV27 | CASSLAGGQTQYF | TGTGCCAGCAGTTTAGCGGGGGGACAGACCCAGTACTTC
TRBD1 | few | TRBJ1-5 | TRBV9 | CASSATEAGDSLDQPQHF | TGTGCCAGCAGCGCCACAGAGGCCGGGGACAGTTTGGATCAGCCCCAGCATTTT
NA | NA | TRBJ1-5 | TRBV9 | CASSPTAVEPQHF | TGTGCCAGCAGCCCGACTGCCGTAGAGCCCCAGCATTTT
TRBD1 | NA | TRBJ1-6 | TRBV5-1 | CASRVGGGSPLHF | TGCGCCAGCAGGGTAGGGGGCGGTTCACCCCTCCACTTT
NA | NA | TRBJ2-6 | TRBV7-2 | CASSTGDSGANVLTF | TGTGCCAGCAGCACTGGAGACTCTGGGGCCAACGTCCTGACTTTC
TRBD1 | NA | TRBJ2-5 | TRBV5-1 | CASSLAYTGGETQYF | TGCGCCAGCAGCTTGGCGTATACAGGGGGAGAGACCCAGTACTTC
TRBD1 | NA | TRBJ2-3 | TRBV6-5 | CASKVQGAHSDTQYF | TGTGCCAGCAAGGTGCAGGGGGCGCATTCAGATACGCAGTATTTT
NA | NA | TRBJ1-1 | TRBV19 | CASTLRDRSVTEAFF | TGTGCCAGTACCCTGCGGGATCGCAGCGTCACTGAAGCTTTCTTT
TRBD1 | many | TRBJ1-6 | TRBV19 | CASTGQGDSPLHF | TGTGCCAGTACGGGACAGGGAGATTCACCCCTCCACTTT
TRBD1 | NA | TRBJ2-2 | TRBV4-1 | CASSQRTGGYTGELFF | TGCGCCAGCAGCCAACGGACAGGGGGTTACACCGGGGAGCTGTTTTTT
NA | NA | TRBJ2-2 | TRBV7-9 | CASSLEVGGELFF | TGTGCCAGCAGCTTAGAGGTCGGGGGGGAGCTGTTTTTT
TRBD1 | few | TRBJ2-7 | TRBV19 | CASSLDRLSSYEQYF | TGTGCCAGTAGTTTGGACAGGCTGAGCTCCTACGAGCAGTACTTC
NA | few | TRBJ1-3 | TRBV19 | CASSIMRDGNTIYF | TGTGCCAGTAGTATCATGCGGGATGGAAACACCATATATTTT
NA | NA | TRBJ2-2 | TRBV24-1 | CATSESRKSGELFF | TGTGCCACCAGTGAATCGAGGAAGTCCGGGGAGCTGTTTTTT
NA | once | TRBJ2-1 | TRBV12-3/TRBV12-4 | CASSFWRDNEQFF | TGTGCCAGCAGTTTTTGGAGGGACAATGAGCAGTTCTTC
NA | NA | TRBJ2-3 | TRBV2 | CASSEAWGNTDTQYF | TGTGCCAGCAGTGAAGCGTGGGGCAACACAGATACGCAGTATTTT
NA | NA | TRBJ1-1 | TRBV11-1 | CASSLERGGTEAFF | TGTGCCAGCAGCTTAGAGCGGGGGGGTACTGAAGCTTTCTTT
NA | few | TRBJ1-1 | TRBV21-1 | CASSKTVYTEAFF | TGTGCCAGCAGCAAAACAGTTTACACTGAAGCTTTCTTT
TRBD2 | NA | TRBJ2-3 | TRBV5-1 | CASSPASGGPSTDTQYF | TGCGCCAGCAGCCCGGCTAGCGGGGGCCCCAGCACAGATACGCAGTATTTT
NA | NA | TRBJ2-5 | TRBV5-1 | CASSLAHAFQETQYF | TGCGCCAGCAGCTTGGCACACGCTTTCCAAGAGACCCAGTACTTC